The T cell receptor (beta chain) under discussion was sequenced for a study of beta chain features in type 1 diabetes. The investigators reverse transcribed all of the isolated RNA, so they sequenced expressed TCRB transcripts. Measured with immunoSEQ multiplex PCR; TCRdb has only the in-frame clones, and not every one. The top ten clones hold roughly 0.019% of a sample with 350,000 to 400,000 clones, about 15% of them seen once. Whole-study results and caveats: Equally in patients and controls, shorter templates might have been favored by PCR.

About this clone: The antigen remains unidentified.

This receptor was obtained from a woman between 18 and 30 years old in good health. What was sequenced was naive CD4+ T cells from blood.

CDR3 sequence (DNA): TGTGCCTGGTCTCCCGGGACTAGCGCCTACAATGAGCAGTTCTTC. Translation: CAWSPGTSAYNEQFF. This sequence joins TRBV30 and TRBJ2-1; 10 positions agree with TRBD2. The CDR3 runs to 15 residues. The trim removed 5 bases at V and 2 bases at J, leaving 6 bases unmatched. Looked up from germline, CDR1 is GTSNPN and CDR2 is SVGIG (reference sequence).